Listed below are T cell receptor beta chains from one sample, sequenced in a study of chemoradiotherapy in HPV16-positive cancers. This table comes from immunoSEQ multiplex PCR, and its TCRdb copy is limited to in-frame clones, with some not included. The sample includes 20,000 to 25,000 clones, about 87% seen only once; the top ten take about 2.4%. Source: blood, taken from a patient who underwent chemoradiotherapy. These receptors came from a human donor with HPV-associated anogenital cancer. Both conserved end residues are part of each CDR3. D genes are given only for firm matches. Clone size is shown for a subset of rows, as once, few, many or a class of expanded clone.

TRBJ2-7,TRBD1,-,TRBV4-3,TGCGCCAGCAGCCAAGATTGGGGACAGGGGTCCTACGAGCAGTACTTC,CASSQDWGQGSYEQYF
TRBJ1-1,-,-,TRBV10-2,TGCGCCAGCAGTGAGGGGGACACTGAAGCTTTCTTT,CASSEGDTEAFF
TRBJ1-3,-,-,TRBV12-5,TGTGCTAGTGGTTCGTCGATTTCAGGAAACACCATATATTTT,CASGSSISGNTIYF
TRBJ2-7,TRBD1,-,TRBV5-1,TGCGCCAGCAGCGGGACAGAGCACGAGCAGTACTTC,CASSGTEHEQYF
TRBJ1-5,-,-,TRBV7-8,TGTGCCAGCAGCGTCGGACAGAACCATCAGCCCCAGCATTTT,CASSVGQNHQPQHF
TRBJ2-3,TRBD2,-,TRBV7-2,TGTGCCAGCAGCTTATCGGCTAGCGGGAGGGTGGGGGATACGCAGTATTTT,CASSLSASGRVGDTQYF
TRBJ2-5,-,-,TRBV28,TGTGCCAGCAGATCAGCCGGGTACCAAGAGACCCAGTACTTC,CASRSAGYQETQYF
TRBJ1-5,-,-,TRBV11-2,TGTGCCAGCAGCCCGCCGGGCGGACCCCAGCATTTT,CASSPPGGPQHF
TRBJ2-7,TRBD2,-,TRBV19,TGTGCCAGTAGATCGCGGGGGTTCTCCTACGAGCAGTACTTC,CASRSRGFSYEQYF
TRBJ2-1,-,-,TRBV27,TGTGCCAGCAGTTTATCGTGGACCACCTCCTACAATGAGCAGTTCTTC,CASSLSWTTSYNEQFF
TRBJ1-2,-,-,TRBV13,TGTGCCAGCAGCCCCCCAGGGAGGACCGACTATGGCTACACCTTC,CASSPPGRTDYGYTF
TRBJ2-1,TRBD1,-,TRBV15,TGTGCCACCAGCCAAGGGGGGACAGGGACCTACAATGAGCAGTTCTTC,CATSQGGTGTYNEQFF
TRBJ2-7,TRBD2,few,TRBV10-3,TGTGCCATCAGGGGACTAGCGGGATACGAGCAGTACTTC,CAIRGLAGYEQYF
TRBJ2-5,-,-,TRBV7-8,TGTGCCAGCAGCTTATGGGACTACCAAGAGACCCAGTACTTC,CASSLWDYQETQYF
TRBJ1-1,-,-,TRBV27,TGTGCCAGCAGTTTGCAACACCAGAACACTGAAGCTTTCTTT,CASSLQHQNTEAFF
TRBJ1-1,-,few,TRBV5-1,TGCGCCAGCAGCTTGGCCTCAGGAAACACTGAAGCTTTCTTT,CASSLASGNTEAFF
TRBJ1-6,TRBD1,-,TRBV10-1,TGCGCCAGTGGGGACAGGGCCAATTCACCCCTCCACTTT,CASGDRANSPLHF
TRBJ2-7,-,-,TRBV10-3,TGTGCCATCCGGGTACAGGCTAGTGACTACGAGCAGTACTTC,CAIRVQASDYEQYF
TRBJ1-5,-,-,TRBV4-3,TGCGCCAGCAGCCCGCAGGCAGGCGATCAGCCCCAGCATTTT,CASSPQAGDQPQHF
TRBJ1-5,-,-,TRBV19,TGTGCCAGTAATGGAGGGCCGGGGGGGCCCCAGCATTTT,CASNGGPGGPQHF
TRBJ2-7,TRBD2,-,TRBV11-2,TGTGCCAGCAGCTCAAGGCCAGATCTAGCGGGGTGGTCCTCCTACGAGCAGTACTTC,CASSSRPDLAGWSSYEQYF
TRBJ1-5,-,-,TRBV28,TGTGCCAGCAGGTTGACAGGTCCCAGGGAGCCCCAGCATTTT,CASRLTGPREPQHF
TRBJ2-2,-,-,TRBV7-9,TGTGCCAGCAGCCCTATGGCGGGCAACACCGGGGAGCTGTTTTTT,CASSPMAGNTGELFF
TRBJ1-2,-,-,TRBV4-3,TGCGCCAGCAGCCTAGACAGCACGACTAACTATGGCTACACCTTC,CASSLDSTTNYGYTF
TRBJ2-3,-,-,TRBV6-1,TGTGCCAGCAGTGAAAGCAGGGGAAGGACAGATACGCAGTATTTT,CASSESRGRTDTQYF
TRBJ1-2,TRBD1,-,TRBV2,TGTGCCAGCACCCTCGGACAGGCCCGAAACTATGGCTACACCTTC,CASTLGQARNYGYTF
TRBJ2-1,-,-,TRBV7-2,TGTGCCAGCAGCGCCTTAAATGAGCAGTTCTTC,CASSALNEQFF
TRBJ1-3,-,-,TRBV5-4,TGTGCCAGCAGCCATAGGGGACAAAGCTCTGGAAACACCATATATTTT,CASSHRGQSSGNTIYF
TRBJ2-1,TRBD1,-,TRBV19,TGTGCCAGCCACAGGGGACGGAAAACCTACAATGAGCAGTTCTTC,CASHRGRKTYNEQFF
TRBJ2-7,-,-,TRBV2,TGTGCCAGCAGTTCCGGGCCGTGGACGGTCGAGCAGTACTTC,CASSSGPWTVEQYF
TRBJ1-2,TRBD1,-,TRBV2,TGTGCCAGCAGCCCCCGGGACAGTCCCACCTATGGCTACACCTTC,CASSPRDSPTYGYTF
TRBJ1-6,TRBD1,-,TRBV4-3,TGCGCCAGCAGCCTCGGGACAGGGGGCGCGTGGAATTCACCCCTCCACTTT,CASSLGTGGAWNSPLHF
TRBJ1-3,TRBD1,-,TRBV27,TGTGCCAGCAGTTTACGTGGACAGGGTTCAACCTCTGGAAACACCATATATTTT,CASSLRGQGSTSGNTIYF
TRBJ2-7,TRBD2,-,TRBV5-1,TGCGCCAGCAGCTCGGGGGAGGGGAGGCCCTACGAGCAGTACTTC,CASSSGEGRPYEQYF
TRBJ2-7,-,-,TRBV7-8,TGTGCCAGCAGCTTAGCATCCCAGGGCTACGAGCAGTACTTC,CASSLASQGYEQYF
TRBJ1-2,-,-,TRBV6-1,TGTGCCAGCAGTGAAGCTGGCGAGGGAACCGGCTACACCTTC,CASSEAGEGTGYTF
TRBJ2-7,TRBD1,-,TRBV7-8,TGTGCCAGCAGCTGGACTAACCGGGACAGGGGCCACGAGCAGTACTTC,CASSWTNRDRGHEQYF
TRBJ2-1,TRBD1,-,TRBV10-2,TGCGCCAGCAGTGAGGGGACAGGGCGGCGTGAGCAGTTCTTC,CASSEGTGRREQFF
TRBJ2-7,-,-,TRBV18,TGTGCCAGCTCACCACCGGGCCTAAAGGACGAGCAGTACTTC,CASSPPGLKDEQYF
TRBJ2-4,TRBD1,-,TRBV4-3,TGCGCCAGCAGCCAAGATAGGACAGGGGGCAGAACCAAAAACATTCAGTACTTC,CASSQDRTGGRTKNIQYF
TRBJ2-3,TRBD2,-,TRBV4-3,TGCGCCAGCAGCCAAGGTCCAGCGGGGGGCACAGATACGCAGTATTTT,CASSQGPAGGTDTQYF
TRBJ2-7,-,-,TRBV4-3,TGCGCCAGCAGCCATGGACAGAGCTCCTACGAGCAGTACTTC,CASSHGQSSYEQYF
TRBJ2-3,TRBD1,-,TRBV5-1,TGCGCCAGCAGCTTGAATGCGGGGACAGGGACAGATACGCAGTATTTT,CASSLNAGTGTDTQYF
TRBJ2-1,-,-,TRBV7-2,TGTGCCAGCAGCTTAGGAGCCCTAGGTCACGATGAGCAGTTCTTC,CASSLGALGHDEQFF
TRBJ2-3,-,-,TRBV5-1,TGCGCCAGCAGCGAATCCGGGAGTGGCACAGATACGCAGTATTTT,CASSESGSGTDTQYF
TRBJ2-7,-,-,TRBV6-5,TGTGCCAGCAGTTTCGCGGGCCTGCAGTACTTC,CASSFAGLQYF
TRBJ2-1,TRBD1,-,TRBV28,TGTGCCAGCAGCCTCCTCTCAGGGGGTCGGAATGAGCAGTTCTTC,CASSLLSGGRNEQFF
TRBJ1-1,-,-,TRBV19,TGTGCCAGTAATAAGAACACTGAAGCTTTCTTT,CASNKNTEAFF
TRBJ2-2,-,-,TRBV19,TGTGCCAGTAGTTGGCAGGGAGTACTCGGGGAGCTGTTTTTT,CASSWQGVLGELFF
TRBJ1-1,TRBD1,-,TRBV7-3,TGTGCCAGCAGCTTAACGAGGGACAGGAACACTGAAGCTTTCTTT,CASSLTRDRNTEAFF
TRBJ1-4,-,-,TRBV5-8,TGTGCCAGCAGCTTACAAGGATTTAATGAAAAACTGTTTTTT,CASSLQGFNEKLFF
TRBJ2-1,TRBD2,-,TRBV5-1,TGCGCCAGCAGCTTGGGACTAGCGGGAGGGGACGAGCAGTTCTTC,CASSLGLAGGDEQFF
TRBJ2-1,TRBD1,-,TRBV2,TGTGCCAGCAAAGCGGACAGGGTGTATGAGCAGTTCTTC,CASKADRVYEQFF
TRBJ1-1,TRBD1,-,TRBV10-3,TGTGCCATCAGTGAGCCTACGGGACAGGTGAACACTGAAGCTTTCTTT,CAISEPTGQVNTEAFF
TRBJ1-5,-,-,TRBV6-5,TGTGCCAGCAGTTACGGGGGGACTGGGCAGCCCCAGCATTTT,CASSYGGTGQPQHF
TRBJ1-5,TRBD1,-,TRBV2,TGTGCCAGCAGTGACCGGACAGGGACCGTCCAGCCCCAGCATTTT,CASSDRTGTVQPQHF
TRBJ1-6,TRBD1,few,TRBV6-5,TGTGCCAGCAGTTCCACAGGGGTTCTTAATTCACCCCTCCACTTT,CASSSTGVLNSPLHF
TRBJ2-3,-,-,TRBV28,TGTGCCAGCGCTGGCGGACAGAGGCAGTATTTT,CASAGGQRQYF
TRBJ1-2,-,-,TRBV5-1,TGCGCCAGCAGCTTGGGACTACAGGGAGATGGCTACACCTTC,CASSLGLQGDGYTF